This paragraph covers one TCR beta chain sequence. Its antigen is undetermined. Profiled with immunoSEQ multiplex PCR; TCRdb holds only in-frame clones, not every one. The table includes fewer than 150,000 clones, 88% detected once. These data originate in a study of T cell responses to AZD1222 COVID-19 vaccine. General study points: Clonal diversity was possibly underestimated; the donors were predominantly white British and more often female. Dominant CD4 TCR responses targeted spike regions 160-218 and 743-854.

This CDR3 contains 13 residues. Trimming cost V 9 bases and J 4 bases; bases outside gene matches: 4. CDR1 LNHDA and CDR2 SQIVND come from the germline V gene (reference sequence). The clonotype was recovered from an adult who received the AZD1222 COVID-19 vaccine. Sequencing was performed on peripheral blood, taken 28 days after the second AZD1222 dose. J is TRBJ2-3 and V is TRBV19; TRBD2 matches 10 bases. The CDR3 nucleotides read TGTGCCAGCCGGACTAGCGGTTCAGATACGCAGTATTTT. Translated, it gives CASRTSGSDTQYF.